This passage covers 30 T cell receptor beta chains from one sample sequenced in a study of blood T cell repertoires in COVID-19. TCRdb's table, derived via immunoSEQ multiplex PCR, lists solely in-frame clones and lacks some. This sample has 350,000 or so clones, with about 88% found just once. The sequenced sample was PBMCs or T cells enriched from blood (not recorded which). The receptors derive from a woman between 25 and 40 years old who had recovered from COVID-19.

This clone has more than one count but fewer than ten. J is TRBJ1-1 and V is TRBV25-1; D is perhaps TRBD1 (5 bases). The V gene lost 2 bases and the J gene lost 12 bases, with 16 bases spanning the gap. CDR3 length equals 13 residues. The germline V gene has CDR1 MGHDK and CDR2 SYGVNS. CDR3 sequence: CASSEGGWKGTFF. In DNA form, the CDR3 reads TGTGCCAGCAGTGAAGGGGGGTGGAAAGGAACTTTCTTT.

This clone was counted a few times. The rearrangement uses TRBV7-2 and TRBJ2-1, with D maybe TRBD1 (6 bases). This CDR3 is built from 14 residues. Trimming removed 5 bases at V and 8 bases at J, with 16 bases between. Germline V gives CDR1 SGHTA, CDR2 FQGNSA. The CDR3 region is CASSPRTGLDEQFF. In DNA, the CDR3 is TGTGCCAGCAGCCCGAGAACAGGGTTGGATGAGCAGTTCTTC.

J is TRBJ1-1 and V is TRBV19, with 7 positions matching TRBD1. The CDR3 length is 14 residues. The V segment lost 7 bases and the J segment 0 bases; nucleotides outside the gene matches: 5. Per germline, CDR1 LNHDA and CDR2 SQIVND (reference sequence). This chain's CDR3 is CASIPGQMNTEAFF. CDR3 sequence (DNA): TGTGCCAGTATTCCGGGACAGATGAACACTGAAGCTTTCTTT.

The chain combines TRBV7-9 with TRBJ1-4; D may be TRBD1 (6 bases). Germline V gene data show CDR1 as SEHNR and CDR2 as FQNEAQ (reference sequence). Deletions cut 4 bases from V and 6 bases from J, with 12 bases between. This CDR3 has 14 amino acids. CDR3 region: CASSSGQRHEKLFF. As DNA, the CDR3 is TGTGCCAGCAGCTCTGGACAGCGCCATGAAAAACTGTTTTTT.

The chain joins TRBV7-9 to TRBJ2-1; 9 nucleotides align to TRBD1. The V gene end was trimmed by 4 bases and the J gene end by 2 bases; junction bases not matched to a gene: 3. Germline CDR1 SEHNR, CDR2 FQNEAQ (reference sequence). This CDR3 comprises 15 residues. The CDR3 sequence is CASSSGTGPYNEQFF. The CDR3 nucleotides read TGTGCCAGCAGCTCCGGGACAGGGCCCTACAATGAGCAGTTCTTC. Filled out from reference TRBV7-9 and TRBJ2-1, the complete variable domain reads DTGVSQNPRHKITKRGQNVTFRCDPISEHNRLYWYRQTLGQGPEFLTYFQNEAQLEKSRLLSDRFSAERPKGSFSTLEIQRTEQGDSAMYLCASSSGTGPYNEQFFGPGTRLTVL.

CDR3 in amino acids: CASSYSQVLSGNTIYF. DNA of the CDR3: TGTGCCAGCAGTTACTCCCAGGTCCTTTCTGGAAACACCATATATTTT. The V gene is TRBV6-5, the J gene TRBJ1-3; no clear D. Germline loops: CDR1 MNHEY, CDR2 SVGAGI. There are 16 residues in the CDR3. V was pared by 0 bases and J by 1 base, with 10 bases between.

The chain employs TRBV5-1 and TRBJ2-7; TRBD1 is a possible D gene (5 bases). There are 15 residues in the CDR3. With 0 bases removed from V and 5 bases from J, the gap between germline ends came to 15 bases. In germline, CDR1 is SGHRS, CDR2 YFSETQ. The CDR3 spells CASSLGWQGLDEQYF. The CDR3 bases are TGCGCCAGCAGCTTGGGTTGGCAGGGATTAGACGAGCAGTACTTC.

The chain joins TRBV12-5 to TRBJ2-1; 7 positions match TRBD1. Per germline, CDR1 LGHNT and CDR2 FRNRAP. The length of the CDR3 is 17 residues. Trimming cost V 3 bases and J 1 base; bases outside gene matches: 9. The chain's CDR3 is CASGLAPRGSSYNEQFF. The CDR3 region has the DNA TGTGCTAGTGGTTTAGCCCCCAGGGGGAGTTCCTACAATGAGCAGTTCTTC.

The chain has TRBV19 and TRBJ2-1, with 9 bases lining up with TRBD2. The V gene end was trimmed by 1 base and the J gene end by 7 bases; junction bases not matched to a gene: 2. The CDR3 spans 14 residues. Germline V CDR1 and CDR2: LNHDA, SQIVND (reference sequence). The CDR3 DNA follows: TGTGCCAGTAGTATAGGGCGGGGGGGAAATGAGCAGTTCTTC. This codes for CASSIGRGGNEQFF. Based on the CDR3 plus reference TRBV19 and TRBJ2-1, the full variable domain is DGGITQSPKYLFRKEGQNVTLSCEQNLNHDAMYWYRQDPGQGLRLIYYSQIVNDFQKGDIAEGYSVSREKKESFPLTVTSAQKNPTAFYLCASSIGRGGNEQFFGPGTRLTVL.

This clone has just one count. This chain uses TRBV24-1 with TRBJ2-3; 11 bases fit TRBD1. There are 18 residues in the CDR3. V trimming: 2 bases; J trimming: 1 base; junction bases outside the gene matches: 7. Germline V gives CDR1 KGHDR, CDR2 SFDVKD. CDR3 amino acids: CATSDSGQGAVGTDTQYF. CDR3 in DNA: TGTGCCACCAGTGATTCCGGACAGGGGGCGGTCGGCACAGATACGCAGTATTTT.

The chain joins TRBV2 to TRBJ2-6, with a tentative D call TRBD2 (5 bases). Trimming removed 2 bases from V and 2 bases from J, with 10 bases in between. CDR1 SNHLY and CDR2 FYNNEI come from the germline V gene. This CDR3 is built from 16 residues. For the CDR3, the DNA is TGTGCCAGCAGTGAAAGACGAGGGCCTGGGGCCAACGTCCTGACTTTC. This translates into CASSERRGPGANVLTF.

The chain is built from TRBV27 and TRBJ1-5, with D perhaps matching TRBD1 (6 bases). Germline CDR1 and CDR2: MNHEY and SMNVEV (reference sequence). V was clipped by 5 bases and J by 0 bases, with 23 bases between them. This CDR3 spans 19 amino acids. The CDR3 spells CASSPRGHLMEYSNQPQHF. The CDR3 DNA sequence: TGTGCCAGCAGTCCGAGGGGACACCTGATGGAATATAGCAATCAGCCCCAGCATTTT.

The chain uses TRBV3-1 (or the pseudogene TRBV3-2) and TRBJ1-1, with D uncertain. The length of the CDR3 is 15 residues. With 1 base removed from V and 0 bases from J, the gap between germline ends came to 9 bases. Germline-derived CDR1 and CDR2 are LGHDT and YNNKEL (reference sequence). CDR3 sequence reads: CASSQGGPLNTEAFF. In DNA form, the CDR3 reads TGTGCCAGCAGCCAAGGAGGCCCCTTGAACACTGAAGCTTTCTTT.

V gene TRBV29-1 combines with J gene TRBJ2-6, with TRBD1 as a possible D gene (5 bases). Germline CDR1 SQVTM, CDR2 ANQGSEA. V was cut by 3 bases and J by 4 bases, with 22 bases left in between. The CDR3 is 18 amino acids. The CDR3 region is CSVDTGYRLGSGANVLTF. The DNA of the CDR3 is TGCAGCGTTGATACAGGTTACCGGTTAGGTTCAGGGGCCAACGTCCTGACTTTC.

The V call is TRBV4-3, the J call TRBJ2-1; 9 bases agree with TRBD2. The CDR3 runs to 20 residues. V trimming: 1 base; J trimming: 4 bases; junction bases outside the gene matches: 17. The V gene's germline CDR1 is LGHNA and CDR2 YSLEER. Written as DNA, the CDR3 is TGCGCCAGCAGCCAAGTTCGGACTAGCGCATCTACCCCGTCATACAATGAGCAGTTCTTC. This gives the protein CASSQVRTSASTPSYNEQFF.

This chain connects TRBV5-1 to TRBJ1-1, with 11 bases matching TRBD1. Germline V gene sequence: CDR1 SGHRS, CDR2 YFSETQ. This CDR3 comprises 16 residues. J was trimmed by 2 bases and V by 4 bases; bases with no gene match: 7. The CDR3 DNA sequence: TGCGCCAGCAGCCGGGGACAGGGGGTCATAAACACTGAAGCTTTCTTT. Protein sequence: CASSRGQGVINTEAFF.

The chain uses TRBV15 and TRBJ2-1, with TRBD2 as a possible D gene (6 bases). The CDR3 runs 10 residues. Trimming left V 8 bases short and J 7 bases short, with 6 bases between. Germline V gene sequence: CDR1 LNHNV, CDR2 YYDKDF (reference sequence). The DNA of the CDR3 is TGTGCCACCGGAGGGAATGAGCAGTTCTTC. It encodes CATGGNEQFF.

The chain couples TRBV7-2 to TRBJ1-2; 8 bases are a match to TRBD1. This CDR3 is 15 amino acids long. J lost 4 bases, V lost 5 bases, and 9 bases had no gene match. Germline V gene sequence: CDR1 SGHTA, CDR2 FQGNSA. CDR3 loop: CASSVPGGNGYGYTF. The CDR3 coding sequence is TGTGCCAGCAGCGTACCAGGGGGCAATGGCTATGGCTACACCTTC.

This chain joins TRBV30 and TRBJ2-7; no definite D call. The germline V gene has CDR1 GTSNPN and CDR2 SVGIG (reference sequence). Trimming took 6 bases from V and 2 from J, leaving 8 bases between them. The CDR3 extends over 11 amino acids. This chain's CDR3 is CACQNPYEQYF. CDR3 sequence (DNA): TGTGCCTGCCAGAACCCCTACGAGCAGTACTTC.

V and J are TRBV2 and TRBJ2-3; the match to TRBD2 covers 8 bases. V lost 3 bases and J lost 2; bases outside the gene matches: 10. CDR1 SNHLY and CDR2 FYNNEI come from the germline V gene. The CDR3 length is 17 residues. Here the CDR3 reads CASSELTSGANTDTQYF. For the CDR3, the DNA is TGTGCCAGCAGTGAGTTAACTAGCGGCGCTAACACAGATACGCAGTATTTT. Together with reference TRBV2 and TRBJ2-3, the CDR3 gives the full variable domain: EPEVTQTPSHQVTQMGQEVILRCVPISNHLYFYWYRQILGQKVEFLVSFYNNEISEKSEIFDDQFSVERPDGSNFTLKIRSTKLEDSAMYFCASSELTSGANTDTQYFGPGTRLTVL.

This clone was counted between two and nine times. The chain couples TRBV5-1 to TRBJ1-1; possible D gene TRBD1, 5 bases. Looked up from germline, CDR1 is SGHRS and CDR2 is YFSETQ. The CDR3 has 16 amino acids. Trimming left V 4 bases short and J 0 bases short, with 16 bases between. This CDR3 reads CASSLLSGILNTEAFF. The DNA for the CDR3 is TGCGCCAGCAGCCTTTTATCAGGGATCTTGAACACTGAAGCTTTCTTT.

The chain couples TRBV27 to TRBJ2-3; 8 nucleotides agree with TRBD2. Germline V lookup: CDR1 MNHEY, CDR2 SMNVEV (reference sequence). The junction had 5 bases not matched to a gene; V was cut back by 0 bases and J by 0 bases. This CDR3 spans 17 amino acids. In DNA, the CDR3 is TGTGCCAGCAGTTTATCGGCTAGCGGGTCTAGCACAGATACGCAGTATTTT. Amino acid sequence: CASSLSASGSSTDTQYF.

The rearrangement links TRBV5-6 to TRBJ1-2; no clear D gene. The CDR3 covers 13 residues. CDR1 and CDR2 (germline): SGHDT, YYEEEE. V lost 1 base and J lost 2, with 6 bases in between. For the CDR3, the DNA is TGTGCCAGCAGCTTGAGAGGGAACTATGGCTACACCTTC. Translation gives CASSLRGNYGYTF.

The genes are TRBV10-1 and TRBJ2-7; 7 positions agree with TRBD1. Looked up from germline, CDR1 is WNHNN and CDR2 is SYGVQD (reference sequence). V gave up 5 bases and J gave up 6 bases; unmatched junction bases: 7. CDR3 length: 13 residues. The CDR3 DNA reads as TGCGCCAGCAGTAAGGGGGCGATAAGCGAGCAGTACTTC. Translation: CASSKGAISEQYF.

The V and J genes are TRBV18 and TRBJ2-1; weak D call: TRBD1 (6 bases). Trimming stripped 4 bases from V and 0 bases from J, with 7 bases between. In germline, CDR1 is KGHSH, CDR2 LQKENI. The CDR3 is 14 amino acids. The CDR3: CASSQGGSYNEQFF. DNA of the CDR3: TGTGCCAGCTCACAAGGGGGCTCCTACAATGAGCAGTTCTTC.

The chain links TRBV12-3 or TRBV12-4 to TRBJ1-1, with D uncertain. The CDR3 is 13 residues long. Trimming removed 7 bases at V and 1 base at J, with 10 bases between. CDR3 bases: TGTGCCAGCACCAATACGAGGAACACTGAAGCTTTCTTT. This sequence encodes CASTNTRNTEAFF.

This sequence joins TRBV19 and TRBJ1-2, with TRBD1 matching 7 bases. The germline V gene has CDR1 LNHDA and CDR2 SQIVND (reference sequence). The V gene end was trimmed by 4 bases and the J gene end by 4 bases; junction bases not matched to a gene: 6. The CDR3 has 14 amino acids. CDR3 DNA: TGTGCCAGTAGTACCCGACAGGGAATCTATGGCTACACCTTC. Translated, it gives CASSTRQGIYGYTF.

This clone has a handful of counts. CDR3 protein: CATRGQGDGNTEAFF. CDR3 sequence (DNA): TGTGCCACCCGTGGACAGGGGGACGGGAACACTGAAGCTTTCTTT. The chain carries TRBV24-1 and TRBJ1-1; 10 positions agree with TRBD1. V lost 9 bases, J lost 1 base, and 7 bases stayed unmatched. The germline V gene has CDR1 KGHDR and CDR2 SFDVKD. The CDR3 loop spans 15 amino acids.

The chain uses TRBV6-1 and TRBJ1-2; possible D gene TRBD1, 5 bases. This CDR3 spans 16 amino acids. Germline CDR1 and CDR2: MNHNS and SASEGT. V was clipped by 4 bases and J by 8 bases, with 23 bases between them. CDR3 amino acids: CASSAFPGSDSGGYTF. The CDR3 nucleotides are TGTGCCAGCAGTGCCTTTCCCGGGTCAGACAGTGGCGGCTACACCTTC.

This clone was recorded only once. V usage is TRBV18 and J usage is TRBJ1-3, with D possibly matching TRBD1 (5 bases). From germline, CDR1 is KGHSH and CDR2 LQKENI. Trimming cost V 1 base and J 0 bases, with 16 bases left between them. CDR3 length: 18 amino acids. In nucleotides, the CDR3 is TGTGCCAGCTCACCACGAGTTCAAGGCGACAGCTCTGGAAACACCATATATTTT. Translated, it gives CASSPRVQGDSSGNTIYF.